One and the same sample provided the 18 T cell receptor beta chains below, sequenced in a study of blood T cell repertoires in COVID-19. The method was immunoSEQ multiplex PCR; TCRdb's version includes in-frame clones alone and lacks a portion of them. The table lists 430,000 or so clones, around nine tenths of them singletons. The sample taken for sequencing was peripheral blood. These receptors came from a young man with COVID-19, enrolled during active disease.

V usage is TRBV7-3 and J usage is TRBJ2-6; 10 positions match TRBD2. This CDR3 comprises 18 residues. The germline CDR1 and CDR2 sequences are SGHTA and FQGTGA. With 1 base clipped from V and 0 bases from J, the junction kept 3 bases outside the gene matches. This CDR3 reads CASSLMASGSSGANVLTF. CDR3 nucleotide sequence: TGTGCCAGCAGCTTAATGGCTAGCGGGAGCTCTGGGGCCAACGTCCTGACTTTC. Full variable domain (missing parts from reference TRBV7-3 and TRBJ2-6): GAGVSQTPSNKVTEKGKYVELRCDPISGHTALYWYRQSLGQGPEFLIYFQGTGAADDSGLPNDRFFAVRPEGSVSTLKIQRTERGDSAVYLCASSLMASGSSGANVLTFGAGSRLTVL.

This chain connects TRBV5-1 to TRBJ2-2; 9 nucleotides agree with TRBD1. V was pared by 4 bases and J by 6 bases, with 10 bases of the junction left unmatched. Germline assignment: CDR1 SGHRS and CDR2 YFSETQ. The CDR3 is 16 amino acids. Here the CDR3 DNA reads TGCGCCAGCAGCGCGGGACAGGGTGGATCAGCCGGGGAGCTGTTTTTT. Its translation: CASSAGQGGSAGELFF.

This clone showed up just a few times. The rearrangement uses TRBV7-9 and TRBJ2-1; weak D call: TRBD2 (7 bases). CDR1 SEHNR and CDR2 FQNEAQ come from the germline V gene (reference sequence). V dropped 0 bases and J dropped 1 base, with 13 bases sitting between them. The CDR3 sequence is 17 residues long. The CDR3 sequence: CASSLARGLSSYNEQFF. CDR3 coding DNA: TGTGCCAGCAGCTTAGCGCGGGGGCTGTCGTCCTACAATGAGCAGTTCTTC.

This chain joins TRBV10-1 and TRBJ2-1; TRBD1 agrees at 9 bases. Germline trimming cut 6 bases from V and 2 bases from J; bases unmatched to any gene: 2. CDR3 length equals 14 residues. CDR1 and CDR2 from the germline V gene are WNHNN and SYGVQD (reference sequence). The CDR3 here is CASSRDRAYNEQFF. The CDR3 nucleotides are TGCGCCAGCAGCCGGGACAGGGCCTACAATGAGCAGTTCTTC.

V is TRBV2 and J is TRBJ1-5; 7 bases are shared with TRBD1. This CDR3 has 13 amino acids. Germline loops: CDR1 SNHLY, CDR2 FYNNEI. V shed 6 bases and J 7 bases; nucleotides not matched to a gene: 6. DNA of the CDR3: TGTGCCAGCAGGGAGACAGGGAGGCAGCCCCAGCATTTT. This translates into CASRETGRQPQHF. Based on the CDR3 plus reference TRBV2 and TRBJ1-5, the full variable domain is EPEVTQTPSHQVTQMGQEVILRCVPISNHLYFYWYRQILGQKVEFLVSFYNNEISEKSEIFDDQFSVERPDGSNFTLKIRSTKLEDSAMYFCASRETGRQPQHFGDGTRLSIL.

V is TRBV19 and J is TRBJ1-2, with 9 bases aligning to TRBD1. The CDR3 has 16 residues. Germline trimming cut 0 bases from V and 7 bases from J; bases unmatched to any gene: 9. The germline V gene encodes CDR1 LNHDA and CDR2 SQIVND (reference sequence). The CDR3 sequence is CASSIDPRDRAPGYTF. In DNA, the CDR3 is TGTGCCAGTAGTATAGACCCAAGGGACAGGGCGCCTGGCTACACCTTC. The full variable domain, completed using reference TRBV19 and TRBJ1-2, is DGGITQSPKYLFRKEGQNVTLSCEQNLNHDAMYWYRQDPGQGLRLIYYSQIVNDFQKGDIAEGYSVSREKKESFPLTVTSAQKNPTAFYLCASSIDPRDRAPGYTFGSGTRLTVV.

CDR3: CASSPGAGGGYTF. In nucleotides, the CDR3 is TGTGCCAGCAGCCCTGGGGCAGGGGGAGGCTACACCTTC. The chain couples TRBV5-4 to TRBJ1-2; TRBD1 matches at 7 bases. Germline CDR1 is SGHNT and CDR2 is YYREEE (reference sequence). This CDR3 is 13 amino acids long. Trimming at V came to 4 bases and at J to 8 bases, leaving 8 bases not matched to a gene. The full variable domain, rest sourced from reference TRBV5-4 and TRBJ1-2, is ETGVTQSPTHLIKTRGQQVTLRCSSQSGHNTVSWYQQALGQGPQFIFQYYREEENGRGNFPPRFSGLQFPNYSSELNVNALELDDSALYLCASSPGAGGGYTFGSGTRLTVV.

The chain carries TRBV18 and TRBJ1-1; 7 nucleotides agree with TRBD1. The CDR3 runs to 15 residues. CDR1 is KGHSH and CDR2 is LQKENI in the germline V gene. V trimming: 0 bases; J trimming: 1 base; junction bases outside the gene matches: 2. The CDR3 coding sequence is TGTGCCAGCTCACCACCCGGACAGGCGAACACTGAAGCTTTCTTT. Its translation: CASSPPGQANTEAFF.

The count of this clone is one. The chain uses TRBV3-1 (or the pseudogene TRBV3-2) and TRBJ2-5, with TRBD1 identical over 9 bases. CDR3 length: 15 residues. V shed 1 base, J shed 3 bases, and the junction held 3 bases outside the gene matches. Germline CDR1 is LGHDT and CDR2 is YNNKEL (reference sequence). In nucleotides, the CDR3 is TGTGCCAGCAGCCAAGGGGACAGGGTAAAAGAGACCCAGTACTTC. Amino acid sequence: CASSQGDRVKETQYF.

The genes are TRBV6-2 or TRBV6-3 and TRBJ1-1, with D possibly TRBD1 on 5 matching bases. CDR1 and CDR2 (germline): MNHEY, SVGEGT. V gave up 0 bases and J gave up 0 bases, with 11 bases separating them. The CDR3 has 16 residues. CDR3 in DNA: TGTGCCAGCAGTTACTCGATGGGGCACATGAACACTGAAGCTTTCTTT. Amino acids: CASSYSMGHMNTEAFF.

The CDR3 protein is CASSTHDRGRTYGYTF. CDR3 nucleotides: TGTGCCAGTAGTACACACGACAGGGGGCGAACCTATGGCTACACCTTC. The rearrangement links TRBV19 to TRBJ1-2, with 10 positions matching TRBD1. CDR1 is LNHDA and CDR2 is SQIVND in the germline V gene (reference sequence). The J segment lost 4 bases and the V segment lost 4 bases, leaving 9 bases of the junction unmatched. This CDR3 is 16 amino acids long.

The chain recombines TRBV5-4 with TRBJ1-1, with 10 bases fitting TRBD1. The CDR3 loop spans 14 amino acids. V shed 3 bases and J 8 bases; nucleotides not matched to a gene: 7. Germline V gives CDR1 SGHNT, CDR2 YYREEE (reference sequence). CDR3 region: CASSSPGQGGEAFF. The CDR3 nucleotides are TGTGCCAGCAGCTCCCCAGGACAGGGGGGAGAAGCTTTCTTT.

The chain employs TRBV5-1 and TRBJ2-2; 9 nucleotides agree with TRBD2. Trimming cost V 4 bases and J 8 bases; bases outside gene matches: 18. The CDR3 covers 18 residues. Germline V gene lookup returns CDR1 SGHRS and CDR2 YFSETQ. CDR3 sequence (DNA): TGCGCCAGCAGCCCCCGGTGGGGTAGACTAGCGGTCCAGGGGGAGCTGTTTTTT. This codes for CASSPRWGRLAVQGELFF. The full variable domain, rest sourced from reference TRBV5-1 and TRBJ2-2, is KAGVTQTPRYLIKTRGQQVTLSCSPISGHRSVSWYQQTPGQGLQFLFEYFSETQRNKGNFPGRFSGRQFSNSRSEMNVSTLELGDSALYLCASSPRWGRLAVQGELFFGEGSRLTVL.

This CDR3 is CASTLSTDTQYF. Here the CDR3 DNA reads TGTGCCAGCACTCTAAGCACAGATACGCAGTATTTT. The chain links TRBV6-5 to TRBJ2-3; D unclear. V lost 7 bases and J 0 bases, leaving 5 bases between the germline ends. The CDR3 is 12 amino acids. Looked up from germline, CDR1 is MNHEY and CDR2 is SVGAGI.

The chain has TRBV4-1 and TRBJ1-4, with TRBD1 identical over 7 bases. The CDR3 is 15 amino acids. Trimming at V came to 7 bases and at J to 0 bases, leaving 5 bases not matched to a gene. In germline, CDR1 is MGHRA, CDR2 YSYEKL. CDR3 residues: CASTSGTATNEKLFF. In DNA form, the CDR3 reads TGCGCCAGCACTTCGGGGACAGCAACTAATGAAAAACTGTTTTTT.

A single count supports this clone. This chain links TRBV1 with TRBJ2-2; the table gives TRBD2 as D, unverified against the DNA. TRBV1 is designated a pseudogene. The CDR3 totals 17 residues. CDR3 residues: CTSSPGLAGGQVGELFF. The CDR3 DNA is TGCACCAGCAGCCCAGGACTAGCGGGAGGGCAGGTCGGGGAGCTGTTTTTT.

About this clone itself: The same CDR3 can be traced to other DNA sequences in this sample. V usage is TRBV6-1 and J usage is TRBJ2-1; 12 positions agree with TRBD2. The germline CDR1 and CDR2 sequences are MNHNS and SASEGT. CDR3 length equals 15 residues. Trimming cost V 2 bases and J 4 bases; bases outside gene matches: 0. CDR3 sequence: CASSELAGGYNEQFF. CDR3 nucleotide sequence: TGTGCCAGCAGTGAACTAGCGGGAGGGTACAATGAGCAGTTCTTC.

This chain uses TRBV4-1 with TRBJ2-1; D remains unclear. The CDR3 sequence is 14 residues long. Germline-derived CDR1 and CDR2 are MGHRA and YSYEKL. Trimming stripped 0 bases from V and 8 bases from J, with 11 bases between. CDR3 in DNA: TGCGCCAGCAGCCAAGAGCCCCTAATAGATGAGCAGTTCTTC. This translates into CASSQEPLIDEQFF.